The next 18 T cell receptor beta chains were all read from a single sample in a study of shared clonotypes between healthy human individuals. Profiling relied on immunoSEQ multiplex PCR, and the TCRdb table lists in-frame clones only, not all of them. The sample yields hundreds of thousands of clones, around 73% seen once. The specimen was memory CD4+ T cells sorted from blood. Subset: CD45RA-negative fraction. These receptors were taken from a woman in her twenties or thirties in good health.

This chain connects TRBV6-1 to TRBJ2-7; tentatively, D is TRBD1 (6 bases). V gave up 7 bases and J gave up 3 bases, with 16 bases separating them. Germline lookup yields CDR1 MNHNS and CDR2 SASEGT. This CDR3 is built from 14 residues. The CDR3 here is CASTGAVSNYEQYF. For the CDR3, the DNA is TGTGCCAGCACAGGGGCGGTCAGTAACTACGAGCAGTACTTC.

The chain employs TRBV6-1 and TRBJ2-1, with D perhaps TRBD1 (6 bases). Trimming took off 8 bases at V and 3 bases at J, with 17 bases between the two ends. This CDR3 is built from 15 residues. Germline V gene sequence: CDR1 MNHNS, CDR2 SASEGT. The CDR3 region has the DNA TGTGCCAGCTATTCCGGCAGGGGAGTCTACAATGAGCAGTTCTTC. Translation: CASYSGRGVYNEQFF.

This clone was found many times. Other nucleotide sequences from this sample produce the same CDR3. This chain uses TRBV6-1 with TRBJ2-6; no clear D. V was pared by 3 bases and J by 1 base, with 4 bases between. The CDR3 runs to 14 residues. Germline V gives CDR1 MNHNS, CDR2 SASEGT. The CDR3 reads CASSEGSGANVLTF. CDR3 nucleotide sequence: TGTGCCAGCAGTGAGGGGTCTGGGGCCAACGTCCTGACTTTC.

The sample holds one count of this clone. The gene calls are TRBV21-1 and TRBJ1-5; no DNA check was done on the table's D call, TRBD1. TRBV21-1 is marked as a pseudogene. This CDR3 contains 17 residues. The CDR3 nucleotides are TGTGCCAGCAGCAAAGCCCCGGACAGGGTGAGCAATCAGCCCCAGCATTTT. Translating it yields CASSKAPDRVSNQPQHF.

A remark on this clone: This may stem from a read error, because a much larger clone lies one nucleotide away. The sample holds other DNA sequences that translate to the same CDR3. The chain couples TRBV5-1 to TRBJ1-3, with D uncertain. The CDR3 length is 14 residues. V was shortened by 0 bases and J by 2 bases, with 6 bases between the two germline ends. From germline, CDR1 is SGHRS and CDR2 YFSETQ. CDR3 DNA: TGCGCCAGCAGCTTGGGGACTGCTGGAAACACCATATATTTT. As protein: CASSLGTAGNTIYF.

The gene calls are TRBV5-1 and TRBJ2-1, with a tentative D call TRBD2 (6 bases). The CDR3 spans 15 residues. The germline gives CDR1 SGHRS, CDR2 YFSETQ. With 1 base removed from V and 8 bases from J, the gap between germline ends came to 16 bases. CDR3 in DNA: TGCGCCAGCAGCTTGCCCTTGACTAGTGGGCATGAGCAGTTCTTC. This translates into CASSLPLTSGHEQFF.

This chain joins TRBV19 and TRBJ2-5; 10 nucleotides agree with TRBD1. J was trimmed by 6 bases and V by 4 bases; bases with no gene match: 11. The CDR3 contains 16 residues. Looked up from germline, CDR1 is LNHDA and CDR2 is SQIVND (reference sequence). The CDR3 region is CASSTAGTGVRKTQYF. As DNA, the CDR3 is TGTGCCAGTAGTACAGCCGGGACAGGGGTACGAAAGACCCAGTACTTC.

This chain joins TRBV28 and TRBJ1-1; 9 nucleotides align to TRBD1. V lost 6 bases and J lost 1; bases outside the gene matches: 15. This CDR3 spans 18 amino acids. The germline CDR1 and CDR2 sequences are MDHEN and SYDVKM. In nucleotides, the CDR3 is TGTGCCAGCAGCTCGATCACCGGACAGGGGATTAGGAACACTGAAGCTTTCTTT. Translation gives CASSSITGQGIRNTEAFF.

V usage is TRBV7-2 and J usage is TRBJ2-7, with D perhaps matching TRBD1 (6 bases). The length of the CDR3 is 14 residues. V lost 4 bases, J lost 4 bases, and 14 bases lay in between. Germline V gives CDR1 SGHTA, CDR2 FQGNSA. CDR3 DNA sequence: TGTGCCAGCAGCTCACTAGGTACAGGGTACGAGCAGTACTTC. It is translated as CASSSLGTGYEQYF. Drawing the rest from reference TRBV7-2 and TRBJ2-7, the complete variable domain is GAGVSQSPSNKVTEKGKDVELRCDPISGHTALYWYRQSLGQGLEFLIYFQGNSAPDKSGLPSDRFSAERTGGSVSTLTIQRTQQEDSAVYLCASSSLGTGYEQYFGPGTRLTVT.

As concerns this clone: The same CDR3 is also encoded by other DNA sequences in this sample. V gene TRBV5-1 combines with J gene TRBJ2-2, with TRBD2 as a possible D gene (6 bases). This CDR3 comprises 14 residues. The germline gives CDR1 SGHRS, CDR2 YFSETQ. With 0 bases removed from V and 5 bases from J, the gap between germline ends came to 8 bases. For the CDR3, the DNA is TGCGCCAGCAGCTTGGCAGGAGGGACCGGGGAGCTGTTTTTT. Its translation: CASSLAGGTGELFF.

V is TRBV27 and J is TRBJ1-2, with D unresolved. This CDR3 has 15 residues. Per germline, CDR1 MNHEY and CDR2 SMNVEV (reference sequence). Trimming removed 5 bases from V and 2 bases from J, with 15 bases in between. CDR3 in amino acids: CASSPIYSRNYGYTF. CDR3 bases: TGTGCCAGCAGTCCGATATACAGCCGAAACTATGGCTACACCTTC.

There are many counts of this clone. The genes are TRBV7-8 and TRBJ2-3, with TRBD2 identical over 14 bases. Germline V gives CDR1 SGHVS, CDR2 FQNEAQ. The CDR3 runs to 19 residues. Unmatched junction bases numbered 12, after V lost 1 base and J lost 6 bases. The CDR3 bases are TGTGCCAGCAGCTTAGAAGGGCCGGGACTAGCGGGAGCGACGGATACGCAGTATTTT. Translating it yields CASSLEGPGLAGATDTQYF.

CDR3 residues: CAIRLEGGFEQYF. The CDR3 coding sequence is TGTGCCATCAGGTTAGAGGGGGGCTTCGAGCAGTACTTC. The V gene is TRBV10-3, the J gene TRBJ2-7; the D call may be TRBD1 or TRBD2 (6 bases each). The CDR3 runs 13 residues. Germline V CDR1 and CDR2: ENHRY, SYGVKD. With 6 bases removed from V and 6 bases from J, the gap between germline ends came to 15 bases.

The count of this clone is one. This chain links TRBV21-1 with TRBJ2-7; TRBD2, as called in the table, went unchecked against the DNA. TRBV21-1 is reported as a pseudogene. The CDR3 is 16 residues long. The CDR3 sequence: CASRRKPFGGMYEQYF. Here the CDR3 DNA reads TGTGCCAGCAGGCGCAAACCGTTCGGGGGGATGTACGAGCAGTACTTC.

The chain recombines TRBV18 with TRBJ1-1; no definite D call. The V gene's germline CDR1 is KGHSH and CDR2 LQKENI. The CDR3 extends over 16 amino acids. The V end lost 2 bases, the J end lost 1 base, and 14 bases lay between the germline ends. Here the CDR3 DNA reads TGTGCCAGCTCACCAAGGCAGTCCCTAGGGAACACTGAAGCTTTCTTT. Protein sequence: CASSPRQSLGNTEAFF.

About this clone: This clone may be a read error of a much larger clone one base away. This CDR3 is also generated by other DNA sequences in the sample. The chain joins TRBV5-1 to TRBJ2-1, with TRBD2 identical over 11 bases. The ends lost 4 bases at V and 3 bases at J; junction bases unmatched: 3. Germline V lookup: CDR1 SGHRS, CDR2 YFSETQ. This CDR3 has 15 residues. The CDR3 DNA reads as TGCGCCAGCAGCACGGGACTAGCGGACTACAATGAGCAGTTCTTC. As protein: CASSTGLADYNEQFF.

CDR3 sequence: CASSRAGRSPYTQYF. CDR3 nucleotides: TGTGCCAGCAGTAGGGCGGGGAGATCTCCTTATACGCAGTATTTT. The chain uses TRBV7-8 and TRBJ2-3; tentative D call: TRBD2 (6 bases). Germline CDR1 SGHVS, CDR2 FQNEAQ. V dropped 6 bases and J dropped 7 bases, with 20 bases sitting between them. The CDR3 totals 15 residues. Together with reference TRBV7-8 and TRBJ2-3, the CDR3 gives the full variable domain: GAGVSQSPRYKVAKRGQDVALRCDPISGHVSLFWYQQALGQGPEFLTYFQNEAQLDKSGLPSDRFFAERPEGSVSTLKIQRTQQEDSAVYLCASSRAGRSPYTQYFGPGTRLTVL.

J is TRBJ2-3 and V is TRBV11-1; D is perhaps TRBD2 (6 bases). There are 15 residues in the CDR3. Trimming removed 5 bases from V and 5 bases from J, with 17 bases in between. Germline loops: CDR1 SGHAT, CDR2 FQDESV (reference sequence). The DNA of the CDR3 is TGTGCCAGCAGCCTAGGACTGGCGGGGCTAGATACGCAGTATTTT. This encodes CASSLGLAGLDTQYF.